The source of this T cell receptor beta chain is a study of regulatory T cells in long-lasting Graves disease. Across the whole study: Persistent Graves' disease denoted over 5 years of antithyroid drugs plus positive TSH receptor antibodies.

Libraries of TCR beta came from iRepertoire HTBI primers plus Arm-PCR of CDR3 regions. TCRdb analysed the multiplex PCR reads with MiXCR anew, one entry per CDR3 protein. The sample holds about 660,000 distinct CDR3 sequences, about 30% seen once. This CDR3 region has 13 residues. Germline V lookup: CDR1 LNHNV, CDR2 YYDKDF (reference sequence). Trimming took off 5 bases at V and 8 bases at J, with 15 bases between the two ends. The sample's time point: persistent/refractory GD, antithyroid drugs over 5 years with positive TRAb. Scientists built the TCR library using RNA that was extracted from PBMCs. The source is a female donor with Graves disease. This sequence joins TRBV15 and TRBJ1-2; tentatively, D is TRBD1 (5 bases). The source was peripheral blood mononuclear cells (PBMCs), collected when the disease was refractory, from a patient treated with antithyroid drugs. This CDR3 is CATSFPRGLGYTF. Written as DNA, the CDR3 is TGTGCCACCAGCTTCCCGCGGGGGTTAGGCTACACCTTC.